The clone carrying this T cell receptor beta chain has at least ten counts. Graves' hyperthyroidism was deemed stable absent ophthalmopathy progression within 18 months. Patients were aged 18 to 65, had disease duration under 2 months, and had newly diagnosed hyperthyroidism. The sample belongs to a study of T cells in Graves' hyperthyroidism and ophthalmopathy. Regions amplified from RNA transcripts were the TCR beta CDR3 regions. Researchers ran a first-round RT-PCR on the TCR CDR3 using the HTBI primer set. A single record per CDR3 protein comes from TCRdb applying MiXCR to the multiplex PCR reads. The data hold 450,000 to 650,000 distinct CDR3 sequences, with around 21% observed a single time. The receptor comes from a man aged 18 to 30 with Graves' hyperthyroidism. Source material: blood.

Written as DNA, the CDR3 is TGTGCCAGCAGCTTATCTAGCACGGGGGGCAACTATGGCTACACCTTC. This encodes CASSLSSTGGNYGYTF. The chain uses TRBV7-2 and TRBJ1-2; D might be TRBD1 (6 bases). The CDR3 sequence is 16 residues long. With 2 bases removed from V and 2 bases from J, the gap between germline ends came to 15 bases. CDR1 SGHTA and CDR2 FQGNSA come from the germline V gene.